The text below deals with one TCR beta chain. What it binds is not known. The CDR3 has 11 residues. With 7 bases removed from V and 5 bases from J, the gap between germline ends came to 9 bases. Germline assignment: CDR1 MNHNS and CDR2 SASEGT. Researchers sequenced unsorted PBMC DNA using ten immunoSEQ deep assay plates. Sequenced by immunoSEQ multiplex PCR; TCRdb stores in-frame clones only, minus some. In the table there are roughly 500,000 clones, around 74% of which are singletons. The record originates from a study of shared clonotypes between healthy human individuals. General study findings and limits: Represented genetic and exposure-history diversity was restricted by having few donors.

All donors qualified as healthy HIV-negative adults and had experienced no recent acute infections or vaccinations. Only Caucasian adults living in Nashville, Tennessee made up the donor group. This clonotype was obtained from a woman aged 40-49 years in good health. Some clones in this sample may be carry-over from other donors' samples. Sequencing used PBMCs. This chain joins TRBV6-1 and TRBJ2-7, with a possible D match to TRBD1 (6 bases). CDR3 sequence: CASTGEHEQYF. The CDR3 DNA reads TGTGCCAGCACAGGGGAACACGAGCAGTACTTC.